The 21 T cell receptor beta chains presented below share a single source sample, sequenced in a study of early T cells in non-severe SARS-CoV-2 infection. One entry per CDR3 protein, called by TCRdb with MiXCR from the 5' RACE reads. The data contain roughly 57,000 distinct CDR3 sequences, approximately 13% of them singletons. The sequences come from whole blood, collected at baseline. These receptor sequences come from an adult who was a healthcare worker with PCR-confirmed SARS-CoV-2 infection or an uninfected control (not recorded which).

Only a few counts were recorded for this clonotype. The V gene is TRBV7-2, the J gene TRBJ2-7, with a possible D match to TRBD2 (6 bases). Trimming shortened V by 4 bases and J by 0 bases, and 10 bases separated the two germline ends. This CDR3 spans 14 amino acids. CDR1 and CDR2 from the germline V gene are SGHTA and FQGNSA. The CDR3 DNA is TGTGCCAGCAGCTCTGGGGGGAACTCCTACGAGCAGTACTTC. Protein: CASSSGGNSYEQYF.

This clonotype was seen a handful of times. V gene TRBV7-9 combines with J gene TRBJ1-3, with D perhaps TRBD1 (5 bases). The V gene's germline CDR1 is SEHNR and CDR2 FQNEAQ (reference sequence). Between the trimmed V and J ends, which lost 4 bases and 4 bases, there was a span of 11 bases. The CDR3 sequence is 14 residues long. CDR3 nucleotide sequence: TGTGCCAGCAGCTCTTCAGGGTGGGGAAACACCATATATTTT. This gives the protein CASSSSGWGNTIYF.

The V gene is TRBV6-5, the J gene TRBJ2-1; TRBD2 is a possible D gene (6 bases). Trimming removed 5 bases at V and 6 bases at J, with 17 bases between. There are 15 residues in the CDR3. Germline CDR1 reads MNHEY; CDR2 reads SVGAGI. Here the CDR3 reads CASSVGGPPGNEQFF. The CDR3 bases are TGTGCCAGCAGTGTGGGAGGACCCCCGGGCAATGAGCAGTTCTTC.

In its sample, this clonotype was seen many times. The chain recombines TRBV7-9 with TRBJ2-7, with D possibly TRBD2 on 6 matching bases. This CDR3 region has 13 residues. Germline values: CDR1 SEHNR, CDR2 FQNEAQ (reference sequence). Trimming left V 5 bases short and J 3 bases short, with 11 bases between. The CDR3 spells CASSGGVYYEQYF. The CDR3 DNA follows: TGTGCCAGCAGCGGAGGGGTTTACTACGAGCAGTACTTC.

The CDR3 DNA reads TGTGCCAGCAGCCCCACCGGACAACACACCGGGGAGCTGTTTTTT. It codes for CASSPTGQHTGELFF. J is TRBJ2-2 and V is TRBV9, with D perhaps matching TRBD1 (5 bases). Germline CDR1 is SGDLS and CDR2 is YYNGEE. CDR3 length: 15 residues. V was pared by 4 bases and J by 3 bases, with 13 bases between.

Ten or more counts support this clonotype. The genes are TRBV5-6 and TRBJ1-5, with 8 bases matching TRBD1. V gave up 4 bases and J gave up 4 bases; unmatched junction bases: 4. Germline CDR1 and CDR2: SGHDT and YYEEEE. This CDR3 is 14 amino acids long. The CDR3 DNA is TGTGCCAGCAGCATCGGGGACAGGAATCAGCCCCAGCATTTT. Translated: CASSIGDRNQPQHF.

This clonotype was observed a handful of times. The rearrangement joins TRBV5-6 to TRBJ2-1; D ambiguous. V dropped 2 bases and J dropped 7 bases, with 4 bases sitting between them. The CDR3 totals 11 residues. The germline V gene has CDR1 SGHDT and CDR2 YYEEEE. The CDR3 DNA is TGTGCCAGCAGCTTTGTAAATGAGCAGTTCTTC. Its protein product is CASSFVNEQFF.

This clonotype has a handful of counts. The CDR3 nucleotides are TGTGCCAGCAGCCCCTTTTCAGGGAACACTGAAGCTTTCTTT. Protein sequence: CASSPFSGNTEAFF. The chain is built from TRBV11-1 and TRBJ1-1; D not certain. CDR1 is SGHAT and CDR2 is FQDESV in the germline V gene (reference sequence). The CDR3 length is 14 residues. Trimming took off 5 bases at V and 1 base at J, with 11 bases between the two ends.

In this sample, this clonotype turned up many times. A read error may account for a junction end that differs from germline. The rearrangement links TRBV5-1 to TRBJ2-3, with D hard to call. This CDR3 is 12 amino acids long. Germline-derived CDR1 and CDR2 are SGHRS and YFSETQ. The CDR3: CASSLATDTQYF. The CDR3 DNA follows: TGTGCCAGCAGCTTAGCCACAGATACGCAGTATTTT.

This clonotype has just a few counts. The V call is TRBV6-6, the J call TRBJ1-1; D not resolved. The ends were cut back, 5 bases at V and 6 bases at J, with 10 bases in the middle. The CDR3 runs 12 residues. The germline CDR1 and CDR2 sequences are MNHNY and SVGAGI (reference sequence). The CDR3 loop reads CASSPQSPEAFF. DNA of the CDR3: TGTGCCAGCAGTCCCCAGAGTCCTGAAGCTTTCTTT.

This clonotype turned up a few times. The chain joins TRBV6-5 to TRBJ2-3, with unresolved D. The CDR3 sequence is 14 residues long. Between the trimmed V and J ends, which lost 1 base and 0 bases, there was a span of 5 bases. Germline V gene lookup returns CDR1 MNHEY and CDR2 SVGAGI. The DNA for the CDR3 is TGTGCCAGCAGTTACTTGGCTAGCACAGATACGCAGTATTTT. The encoded protein is CASSYLASTDTQYF.

The CDR3 DNA follows: TGTGCCAGCAGTGTAGGGAGGCTTAATCAGCCCCAGCATTTT. It is translated as CASSVGRLNQPQHF. This sequence joins TRBV2 and TRBJ1-5; D uncertain. The germline CDR1 and CDR2 sequences are SNHLY and FYNNEI. V dropped 4 bases and J dropped 4 bases, with 11 bases sitting between them. CDR3 length: 14 amino acids.

The rearrangement joins TRBV28 to TRBJ2-7; no clear D. There are 12 residues in the CDR3. Trimming took 3 bases from V and 6 from J, leaving 9 bases between them. The germline V gene has CDR1 MDHEN and CDR2 SYDVKM. CDR3 in amino acids: CASSFQRREQYF. The CDR3 coding sequence is TGTGCCAGCAGTTTCCAGCGTCGCGAGCAGTACTTC.

This clonotype was seen ten or more times. This sequence joins TRBV7-8 and TRBJ1-4; 11 nucleotides match TRBD1. V lost 5 bases and J lost 7; bases outside the gene matches: 9. Germline loops: CDR1 SGHVS, CDR2 FQNEAQ. This CDR3 is 16 amino acids long. Here the CDR3 reads CASSRNSGTGGEKLFF. CDR3 coding DNA: TGTGCCAGCAGCCGCAACTCCGGGACAGGGGGTGAAAAACTGTTTTTT.

This clonotype was detected a few times. The chain uses TRBV29-1 and TRBJ1-1; TRBD1 might be the D (6 bases). V lost 7 bases and J lost 3, with 18 bases in between. The CDR3 runs to 14 residues. Germline lookup yields CDR1 SQVTM and CDR2 ANQGSEA. CDR3 DNA sequence: TGCAGCGCCAGAGGGGGAAAGGGTGACACTGAAGCTTTCTTT. Residues: CSARGGKGDTEAFF.

The rearrangement uses TRBV12-3 or TRBV12-4 and TRBJ2-1; 10 bases are a match to TRBD2. V was pared by 3 bases and J by 0 bases, with 2 bases of the junction left unmatched. The length of the CDR3 is 16 residues. The CDR3, as DNA: TGTGCCAGCAGTTTGTCTAGCGGGGGCTCCTACAATGAGCAGTTCTTC. As protein: CASSLSSGGSYNEQFF.

This clonotype was counted many times. V gene TRBV12-3 or TRBV12-4 combines with J gene TRBJ1-4, with D unclear. The CDR3 contains 13 residues. Deletions cut 2 bases from V and 8 bases from J, with 9 bases between. The CDR3 sequence is CASSLTKSEKLFF. The CDR3 DNA reads TGTGCCAGCAGTTTAACTAAGTCGGAAAAACTGTTTTTT.

This clonotype was detected only a few times. CDR3 nucleotide sequence: TGCAGTGGTAATCTAGCGGGCCCGTCGGATGAGCAGTTCTTC. It yields the protein CSGNLAGPSDEQFF. This chain links TRBV20-1 with TRBJ2-1; 8 bases align to TRBD2. Germline CDR1 and CDR2: DFQATT and SNEGSKA (reference sequence). V lost 7 bases and J lost 8; bases outside the gene matches: 13. The length of the CDR3 is 14 residues.

The chain links TRBV7-8 to TRBJ2-3, with D uncertain. This CDR3 contains 15 residues. Germline CDR1 SGHVS, CDR2 FQNEAQ. Deletions cut 0 bases from V and 4 bases from J, with 11 bases between. The CDR3 nucleotides read TGTGCCAGCAGCTTAGCGAGGTTAGACGCAGATACGCAGTATTTT. It specifies CASSLARLDADTQYF.

By share of the sample, this clonotype is medium-sized. The J gene is TRBJ2-5, the V gene TRBV20-1, with D perhaps given as TRBD1 or TRBD2 (6 bases each). Germline V lookup: CDR1 DFQATT, CDR2 SNEGSKA (reference sequence). There are 15 residues in the CDR3. Deletions cut 0 bases from V and 2 bases from J, with 13 bases between. The chain's CDR3 is CSARDPGGRQETQYF. CDR3 nucleotides: TGCAGTGCTAGAGATCCCGGGGGCCGACAAGAGACCCAGTACTTC.

This clonotype showed up just a few times. The chain employs TRBV20-1 and TRBJ1-2, with D unclear. The CDR3 loop spans 14 amino acids. V was pared by 1 base and J by 1 base, with 10 bases between. The germline gives CDR1 DFQATT, CDR2 SNEGSKA (reference sequence). CDR3 amino acids: CSARGKRVNYGYTF. The CDR3 nucleotides read TGCAGTGCTAGAGGGAAGAGGGTTAACTATGGCTACACCTTC.